The rows below give T cell receptor beta chains drawn from one sample of a study of beta chain features in type 1 diabetes. The data were produced by immunoSEQ multiplex PCR, yet TCRdb's version contains in-frame clones alone and is incomplete. Of around 250,000 clones in the sample, 25% to 35% were seen once. Source material: central memory CD4+ T cells from blood. These receptors came from a man aged 25 to 40 in good health. Both conserved end residues are trimmed from each CDR3.

TRBJ1-1 TRBV30 AWSVRGSTEAF
TRBJ2-1 TRBV28 ASSSAGTSPDEQF
TRBJ1-5 TRBV7-2 ASSFGKGAQPQH
TRBJ2-3 TRBV30 AWSAKPGLAGGDTQY
TRBJ2-7 TRBV20-1 SALREHEQY
TRBJ1-2 TRBV30 AWTGTHGQGYT
TRBJ2-3 TRBV4-2 ASRGTSGSGGDTQY
TRBJ2-1 TRBV29-1 SVEGAGVAYNEQF
TRBJ2-1 TRBV14 ASSQGRTGDYNEQF
TRBJ1-2 TRBV29-1 SVDHGYT
TRBJ2-1 TRBV7-2 ASSSLAGQYNEQF
TRBJ1-1 TRBV29-1 SVEPPPSTEAF